This entry is about one T cell receptor beta chain. With V trimmed by 3 bases and J by 10 bases, 8 bases remained unmatched. CDR1 and CDR2 (germline): SEHNR, FQNEAQ (reference sequence). CDR3 length: 13 amino acids. The sample is drawn from a study of T cell repertoires in cytomegalovirus infection. TCRdb analysed the reads with MiXCR anew, one entry per CDR3 protein. This table holds 250,000 to 300,000 distinct CDR3 sequences, about 25% found once. This sequence was found in a human donor in good health (CMV status not recorded). Some clones in this sample may be carry-over from other donors' samples. The J gene is TRBJ1-2, the V gene TRBV7-9; 7 positions match TRBD1. The sequenced sample was PBMCs. The CDR3 reads CASSFTTGEDYTF. CDR3 nucleotides: TGTGCCAGCAGCTTTACAACAGGGGAAGACTACACCTTC.